Sequencing of this TCR beta chain was carried out in a study of cytomegalovirus exposure and HLA in healthy donors. Study observations and caveats: A link between a missense DCLRE1C variant and TCR beta V- and J-gene trimming emerged from a later analysis.

This CDR3 is built from 16 residues. Germline V gene data show CDR1 as LNHDA and CDR2 as SQIVND (reference sequence). The V and J ends lost 0 bases and 7 bases respectively, with 16 bases between them. 60 Vbeta and 13 Jbeta primers were used in PCR. The repertoire was sequenced with immunoSEQ multiplex PCR; TCRdb's copy has only in-frame clones and lacks some. The repertoire includes tens of thousands of clones, roughly 87% of them detected once, and around 8% sits in the top ten. To note about this clone: Its antigen is currently unknown.

V and J are TRBV19 and TRBJ1-5, with D unclear. This receptor was taken from a woman between 40 and 50 years old in good health and CMV-seropositive. The sample taken for sequencing was PBMCs. Here the CDR3 reads CASSIDHSIRIQPQHF. CDR3 sequence (DNA): TGTGCCAGTAGTATAGATCATAGCATCCGTATCCAGCCCCAGCATTTT.